This T cell receptor beta chain stems from a study of lymphopenia after photon versus proton radiotherapy (dated by TCRdb to about 2019). About the study as a whole: Photon and proton radiation therapy were compared by the study for their immunological effects in patients with gastrointestinal tumors who developed high-grade lymphopenia. A cohort of around 21 patients with gastrointestinal tumors who received either photon or proton therapy and subsequently developed lymphopenia was included. The goal of the study was to describe how the two radiation modalities differ in their effects on the immune system.

After removal of 2 bases from V and 1 base from J, the junction retains 2 bases not matched to a gene. Looking up the germline V gene (reference sequence) yields CDR1 MNHEY and CDR2 SMNVEV. Including the terminal cysteine and phenylalanine, the CDR3 comprises 16 residues. The read is trimmed to its CDR3 DNA, 48 bases read in frame from base 1. On this clone: The antigen it binds to is not known. No base qualities exist here, and no much larger clone lies one base off it.

Summary of the overall study and its limitations: The survival association was assessed only in patients who died, and the authors presented better survival with proton therapy as a possibility rather than a demonstrated result. Among patients across the cohort who died, overall survival time showed an inverse correlation with a larger post-nadir drop in TCR diversity. After the lymphocyte count nadir, oligoclonal expansion, especially of CD8+ Temra cells, was observed in photon-treated repertoires, and the drop in diversity was driven by this expansion. During treatment, patients who received photon therapy lost naive T cells and TCR diversity and gained effector/memory populations, whereas patients who received proton therapy remained relatively stable.

Library preparation used the immunoSEQ multiplex PCR assay. T cell repertoires were profiled by deep sequencing of rearranged TCR beta loci, alongside multiparametric flow cytometry. The table was pulled from immuneACCESS by TCRdb, which kept in-frame rearrangements only. Such tables lose some clones; where checked, under half of the loss comes from unresolved V genes, and the rest has no known cause. Counted in this sample were roughly 150,000 clones; around 85% of them appeared once. Around 4.5% of the sample goes to the ten largest clones. This specimen consisted of peripheral blood, obtained from a patient treated with photon-based radiotherapy. The TCR sequence derives from a man aged 50-60 years with gastric cancer. The rearranged segments are TRBV27 and TRBJ2-4, and 10 junctional nucleotides match TRBD1. The CDR3 sequence is CASSLVGQGAKNIQYF. The nucleotide sequence reads as follows: TGTGCCAGCAGTTTAGTGGGACAGGGGGCCAAAAACATTCAGTACTTC.